This is a list of T cell receptor beta chains from one sample in a study of T cell repertoires in cytomegalovirus infection. MiXCR, run by TCRdb on the reads, gives a single entry per CDR3 protein. The profile shows about 130,000 distinct CDR3 sequences, around 32% of them singletons. Antigens for these TCRs are unknown. This material consisted of CD8+ T cells from cultured PBMCs, taken from culture after CMV antigen stimulation. These receptor sequences come from a human donor in good health (CMV status not recorded). Some clones in this sample may be carry-over from other donors' samples. Each CDR3 is given with its conserved first and last residue. The order of the fields is clone size, V gene, J gene, CDR3 length, D gene, CDR3 DNA, CDR3 protein. A D gene is named only where the DNA matches it firmly. Only part of the rows carry a size: once, few, many, or a class if the clone is expanded.

size: few
V: TRBV19
J: TRBJ2-3
length: 15
D: .
DNA: TGTGCCAGTAGTACAGGGTCGGAGAGCACAGATACGCAGTATTTT
CDR3: CASSTGSESTDTQYF

size: .
V: TRBV5-5
J: TRBJ2-7
length: 16
D: TRBD1
DNA: TGTGCCAGCACCAACTTGCTGGGACAGGAAAACTACGAGCAGTACTTC
CDR3: CASTNLLGQENYEQYF

size: .
V: TRBV6-1
J: TRBJ1-5
length: 16
D: .
DNA: TGTGCCAGCAGTGAATCATTGGGGTCTGAAGATCAGCCCCAGCATTTT
CDR3: CASSESLGSEDQPQHF

size: few
V: TRBV4-1
J: TRBJ2-2
length: 16
D: .
DNA: TGCGCCAGCAGCCAAGCGGGACTCTACCCAGGGGGGGAGCTGTTTTTT
CDR3: CASSQAGLYPGGELFF

size: many
V: TRBV4-1
J: TRBJ1-2
length: 14
D: .
DNA: TGCGCCAGCAGCAGTCCGGGACGGACTTATGGCTACACCTTC
CDR3: CASSSPGRTYGYTF

size: .
V: TRBV6-8
J: TRBJ1-2
length: 13
D: TRBD1
DNA: TGTGCCAGCTTCTCGGACAGGGTCCATGGCTACACCTTC
CDR3: CASFSDRVHGYTF

size: .
V: TRBV18
J: TRBJ1-5
length: 19
D: .
DNA: TGTGCCACCTCAGAGATTGCTGGGGCAGGTGGGCTTTCCAATCAGCCCCAGCATTTT
CDR3: CATSEIAGAGGLSNQPQHF

size: once
V: TRBV7-9
J: TRBJ1-2
length: 13
D: .
DNA: TGTGCCAGCAGCTTAGAACAGGGTTCCGGCTACACCTTC
CDR3: CASSLEQGSGYTF

size: many
V: TRBV7-6
J: TRBJ2-3
length: 14
D: .
DNA: TGTGCCAGCAGCCAAAATGGGGGAACAGATACGCAGTATTTT
CDR3: CASSQNGGTDTQYF

size: .
V: TRBV7-9
J: TRBJ2-5
length: 14
D: .
DNA: TGTGCCAGCAGTCGGGACGGGCATCGGGAGACCCAGTACTTC
CDR3: CASSRDGHRETQYF

size: .
V: TRBV20-1
J: TRBJ1-5
length: 16
D: .
DNA: TGCAGTGCTAGAGGTAGTTATATGCCTAGCAATCAGCCCCAGCATTTT
CDR3: CSARGSYMPSNQPQHF

size: few
V: TRBV6-1
J: TRBJ1-3
length: 19
D: .
DNA: TGTGCCAGCAGGGACCCGACAGAACCGATAATTAACTCTGGAAACACCATATATTTT
CDR3: CASRDPTEPIINSGNTIYF

size: .
V: TRBV5-4
J: TRBJ2-5
length: 15
D: .
DNA: TGTGCCAGCAGCTTAGGAGGGGGGGGACGGGAGACCCAGTACTTC
CDR3: CASSLGGGGRETQYF

size: many
V: TRBV6-2/TRBV6-3
J: TRBJ2-7
length: 14
D: TRBD2
DNA: TGTGCCAGCAGTTACGGGACTAGCTGGGACGAGCAGTACTTC
CDR3: CASSYGTSWDEQYF

size: few
V: TRBV7-9
J: TRBJ2-1
length: 15
D: .
DNA: TGTGCCAGCAGCTTAATACAGGTCGATGGGGATGAGCAGTTCTTC
CDR3: CASSLIQVDGDEQFF

size: .
V: TRBV7-8
J: TRBJ1-2
length: 15
D: .
DNA: TGTGCCAGCAGCTTAGACTCTTGGACGCCCGATGGCTACACCTTC
CDR3: CASSLDSWTPDGYTF

size: .
V: TRBV15
J: TRBJ2-2
length: 16
D: .
DNA: TGTGCCACCAGCAGAGCCAATACAGGGCGGGACGGGGAGCTGTTTTTT
CDR3: CATSRANTGRDGELFF

size: .
V: TRBV11-1
J: TRBJ1-2
length: 14
D: TRBD1
DNA: TGTGCCAGCAGCTTAGCTATGGGGACAGCCTCCCTTCCCTTC
CDR3: CASSLAMGTASLPF

size: .
V: TRBV28
J: TRBJ2-7
length: 16
D: .
DNA: TGTGCCAGCAGTTTAGAGTATTTGGACAGATGCTACGATCAGTACTTC
CDR3: CASSLEYLDRCYDQYF

size: few
V: TRBV3-1
J: TRBJ2-3
length: 16
D: TRBD2
DNA: TGTGCCAGCAGCCCCCTCCTGAGCGGGGGCACAGATACGCAGTATTTT
CDR3: CASSPLLSGGTDTQYF

size: few
V: TRBV5-4
J: TRBJ1-1
length: 12
D: .
DNA: TGTGCCAGCAGCGCCTGGACCGGTCGACCTTTCTTT
CDR3: CASSAWTGRPFF

size: .
V: TRBV27
J: TRBJ1-5
length: 18
D: TRBD1
DNA: TGTGCCAGCAGTTTAACCGGGACAGGGGCCTATAGCAATCAGCCCCAGCATTTT
CDR3: CASSLTGTGAYSNQPQHF

size: .
V: TRBV6-5
J: TRBJ1-2
length: 11
D: .
DNA: TGTGCCAGCACCAACGGGGTTGGCTACACCTTC
CDR3: CASTNGVGYTF

size: .
V: TRBV7-2
J: TRBJ2-3
length: 15
D: TRBD2
DNA: TGTGCCAGCGCACTAGCGGGGGTGTTCACAGATACGCAGTATTTT
CDR3: CASALAGVFTDTQYF

size: few
V: TRBV12-3/TRBV12-4
J: TRBJ2-2
length: 14
D: .
DNA: TGTGCCAGCATCCTTTCGGGGGCTCCCGGGGAGCTGTTTTTT
CDR3: CASILSGAPGELFF

size: few
V: TRBV10-3
J: TRBJ2-1
length: 17
D: TRBD2
DNA: TGTGCCATCATGGGTAGCGGGGGCCGTAATCTGTACAATGAGCAGTTCTTC
CDR3: CAIMGSGGRNLYNEQFF